These 28 T cell receptor beta chains originate from one sample sequenced in a study of blood T cell repertoires in COVID-19. TCRdb's table, derived via immunoSEQ multiplex PCR, lists solely in-frame clones and lacks some. Among 79,000 or so clones, around 84% were seen once, and the ten largest hold 9.5% to 12%. The sample was peripheral blood. These receptors all stem from a man aged 55 to 70 with COVID-19, enrolled during active disease.

V is TRBV10-2 and J is TRBJ2-1; maybe TRBD1 (5 bases). V was shortened by 5 bases and J by 6 bases, with 11 bases between the two germline ends. The CDR3 is made up of 13 amino acids. Germline CDR1 and CDR2: WSHSY and SAAADI. The CDR3 loop is CASSRTNLNEQFF. DNA of the CDR3: TGCGCCAGCAGTAGGACAAACCTCAATGAGCAGTTCTTC.

CDR3 residues: CATSRDKDRSGSPLHF. The CDR3 DNA reads TGTGCCACCAGCAGAGATAAAGACAGGAGCGGCTCACCCCTCCACTTT. The chain combines TRBV15 with TRBJ1-6; D is possibly TRBD1 (6 bases). Germline lookup yields CDR1 LNHNV and CDR2 YYDKDF (reference sequence). This CDR3 is 16 amino acids long. Between the trimmed V and J ends, which lost 0 bases and 10 bases, there was a span of 16 bases.

The V call is TRBV2, the J call TRBJ1-1; D is undetermined. The V end was cut by 6 bases, the J end by 1 base, with 6 bases between. The CDR3 loop spans 12 amino acids. Germline CDR1 and CDR2: SNHLY and FYNNEI. The CDR3 spells CASRAGNTEAFF. CDR3 bases: TGTGCCAGCAGAGCCGGGAACACTGAAGCTTTCTTT.

The gene calls are TRBV2 and TRBJ1-1; D gene ambiguous. CDR3 length: 13 residues. Germline V gene sequence: CDR1 SNHLY, CDR2 FYNNEI. The V and J ends lost 4 bases and 1 base respectively, with 7 bases between them. This CDR3 reads CASSVQANTEAFF. Written as DNA, the CDR3 is TGTGCCAGCAGTGTCCAGGCGAACACTGAAGCTTTCTTT.

This chain links TRBV5-6 with TRBJ2-3; TRBD2 matches 7 bases. Germline-derived CDR1 and CDR2 are SGHDT and YYEEEE. CDR3 length: 13 residues. With 0 bases clipped from V and 9 bases from J, the junction kept 4 bases outside the gene matches. CDR3 sequence (DNA): TGTGCCAGCAGCTTGGCGGGGGAGGGAACGCAGTATTTT. Translated, it gives CASSLAGEGTQYF. The full variable domain, rest sourced from reference TRBV5-6 and TRBJ2-3, is DAGVTQSPTHLIKTRGQQVTLRCSPKSGHDTVSWYQQALGQGPQFIFQYYEEEERQRGNFPDRFSGHQFPNYSSELNVNALLLGDSALYLCASSLAGEGTQYFGPGTRLTVL.

The chain uses TRBV5-5 and TRBJ2-3; no reliable D call. Germline V gene data show CDR1 as SGHKS and CDR2 as YYEKEE (reference sequence). The V gene lost 7 bases and the J gene lost 0 bases, with 15 bases spanning the gap. The CDR3 length is 15 residues. The CDR3 region is CASGHLESSTDTQYF. The CDR3 DNA is TGTGCCAGCGGTCATCTAGAGAGTAGCACAGATACGCAGTATTTT.

The chain carries TRBV3-1 (or the pseudogene TRBV3-2) and TRBJ2-2; 7 nucleotides line up with TRBD1. The CDR3 totals 14 residues. V dropped 3 bases and J dropped 6; count of bases not matched to a gene: 4. Germline loops: CDR1 LGHDT, CDR2 YNNKEL (reference sequence). In DNA form, the CDR3 reads TGTGCCAGCAGCCACCGACAGGGAGCCGGGGAGCTGTTTTTT. Protein sequence: CASSHRQGAGELFF.

This clone was recorded a few times. The chain combines TRBV7-9 with TRBJ1-1; 7 bases are shared with TRBD1. The CDR3 length is 15 residues. Trimming took 7 bases from V and 1 from J; bases not matched to a gene: 9. Germline loops: CDR1 SEHNR, CDR2 FQNEAQ (reference sequence). DNA for the CDR3: TGTGCCAGCATGCCCCAGGGGGGTTCGAACACTGAAGCTTTCTTT. The encoded protein is CASMPQGGSNTEAFF.

This chain uses TRBV6-1 with TRBJ2-7; no firm D call. V dropped 2 bases and J dropped 0 bases, with 11 bases sitting between them. Germline lookup yields CDR1 MNHNS and CDR2 SASEGT. This CDR3 has 15 amino acids. DNA of the CDR3: TGTGCCAGCAGTGAAAGAGAGGCAGCCTCCTACGAGCAGTACTTC. It translates to CASSEREAASYEQYF.

The sample holds one count of this clone. The chain uses TRBV5-4 and TRBJ1-6; TRBD1 agrees at 7 bases. Germline loops: CDR1 SGHNT, CDR2 YYREEE (reference sequence). The CDR3 totals 15 residues. V shed 1 base and J 7 bases; nucleotides not matched to a gene: 5. CDR3 DNA: TGTGCCAGCAGCTTGATAGGGGGCATGAATTCACCCCTCCACTTT. It encodes CASSLIGGMNSPLHF.

The chain recombines TRBV7-6 with TRBJ2-7; TRBD1 aligns across 11 bases. Germline-derived CDR1 and CDR2 are SGHVS and FNYEAQ. J gave up 2 bases and V 3 bases, and 0 bases lay outside the gene matches. This CDR3 comprises 14 residues. The CDR3 region has the DNA TGTGCCAGCAGCTTGGACAGGGGGCCCTACGAGCAGTACTTC. This encodes CASSLDRGPYEQYF.

This sequence joins TRBV12-5 and TRBJ2-3; the D is unclear. V lost 0 bases and J lost 4, with 5 bases in between. The CDR3 sequence is 13 residues long. Germline V gene data show CDR1 as LGHNT and CDR2 as FRNRAP. The CDR3 bases are TGTGCTAGTGGTTTGGTAAGCGCAGATACGCAGTATTTT. Its protein product is CASGLVSADTQYF. Full variable domain (outside the CDR3, taken from reference TRBV12-5 and TRBJ2-3): DARVTQTPRHKVTEMGQEVTMRCQPILGHNTVFWYRQTMMQGLELLAYFRNRAPLDDSGMPKDRFSAEMPDATLATLKIQPSEPRDSAVYFCASGLVSADTQYFGPGTRLTVL.

This clone came up a few times. The chain recombines TRBV5-5 with TRBJ2-2; TRBD1 agrees at 7 bases. The CDR3 extends over 17 amino acids. With 0 bases clipped from V and 0 bases from J, the junction kept 5 bases outside the gene matches. Germline values: CDR1 SGHKS, CDR2 YYEKEE (reference sequence). The CDR3 DNA sequence: TGTGCCAGCAGCTTGGAGGAGACAGGGTCGAACACCGGGGAGCTGTTTTTT. This translates into CASSLEETGSNTGELFF.

The chain employs TRBV11-2 and TRBJ2-7, with D unclear. CDR1 is SGHAT and CDR2 is FQNNGV in the germline V gene. V was shortened by 5 bases and J by 7 bases, with 15 bases between the two germline ends. This CDR3 has 13 residues. CDR3 residues: CASSPQEDQEQYF. The CDR3 region has the DNA TGTGCCAGCAGCCCCCAAGAGGATCAAGAGCAGTACTTC.

V is TRBV7-3 and J is TRBJ1-2, with 7 positions matching TRBD1. The CDR3 covers 14 residues. Germline V gene data show CDR1 as SGHTA and CDR2 as FQGTGA. The trim removed 7 bases at V and 5 bases at J, leaving 10 bases unmatched. The CDR3 bases are TGTGCCAGCACCCAACCTGGGACAGTGTATGGCTACACCTTC. It specifies CASTQPGTVYGYTF.

The rearrangement joins TRBV3-1 (or the pseudogene TRBV3-2) to TRBJ2-2; the match to TRBD2 covers 12 bases. The CDR3 covers 14 residues. CDR1 and CDR2 from the germline V gene are LGHDT and YNNKEL (reference sequence). Germline trimming cut 4 bases from V and 7 bases from J; bases unmatched to any gene: 1. CDR3 DNA: TGTGCCAGCAGCCGGACTAGCGGGGTCGGGGAGCTGTTTTTT. Its translation: CASSRTSGVGELFF.

The V call is TRBV14, the J call TRBJ1-2; D is uncertain. From germline, CDR1 is SGHDN and CDR2 FVKESK. The CDR3 runs to 11 residues. V was clipped by 0 bases and J by 10 bases, with 6 bases between them. In nucleotides, the CDR3 is TGTGCCAGCAGCCAAGAGGGAGCCTACACCTTC. The encoded protein is CASSQEGAYTF.

V and J are TRBV19 and TRBJ1-2; D remains ambiguous. The CDR3 extends over 12 amino acids. Germline assignment: CDR1 LNHDA and CDR2 SQIVND (reference sequence). CDR3 sequence: CAARIQNYGYTF. DNA of the CDR3: TGTGCTGCCAGAATTCAGAACTATGGCTACACCTTC.

This clone was seen more than once but under ten times. The J gene is TRBJ2-5, the V gene TRBV19, with D maybe TRBD1 (6 bases). The ends were cut back, 5 bases at V and 2 bases at J, with 9 bases in the middle. The CDR3 consists of 13 residues. CDR1 and CDR2 (germline): LNHDA, SQIVND (reference sequence). The CDR3 DNA reads TGTGCCAGTAGTTCCCAGGGGCAAGAGACCCAGTACTTC. This sequence encodes CASSSQGQETQYF. Using reference TRBV19 and TRBJ2-5 for the parts outside the CDR3, the full variable domain is DGGITQSPKYLFRKEGQNVTLSCEQNLNHDAMYWYRQDPGQGLRLIYYSQIVNDFQKGDIAEGYSVSREKKESFPLTVTSAQKNPTAFYLCASSSQGQETQYFGPGTRLLVL.

The CDR3 DNA is TGTGCCAGCAGCTACAGGGGGGTCAATGAAAAACTGTTTTTT. As protein: CASSYRGVNEKLFF. The J gene is TRBJ1-4, the V gene TRBV5-4; TRBD1 aligns across 8 bases. Trimming removed 3 bases from V and 5 bases from J; junction bases left unmatched: 3. This CDR3 is 14 amino acids long. From germline, CDR1 is SGHNT and CDR2 YYREEE (reference sequence).

The DNA of the CDR3 is TGTGCCACCAGCGAGGGGCTAGCGGGAGGGGGCAATGAGCAGTTCTTC. It is translated as CATSEGLAGGGNEQFF. The chain employs TRBV15 and TRBJ2-1; 12 nucleotides agree with TRBD2. Trimming at V came to 5 bases and at J to 6 bases, leaving 8 bases not matched to a gene. CDR1 LNHNV and CDR2 YYDKDF come from the germline V gene (reference sequence). The length of the CDR3 is 16 residues.

CDR3: CASSSGGAAREQYF. The CDR3 DNA sequence: TGTGCCAGCTCTAGCGGGGGAGCGGCTAGAGAGCAGTACTTC. The gene calls are TRBV19 and TRBJ2-7; 10 bases line up with TRBD2. Looked up from germline, CDR1 is LNHDA and CDR2 is SQIVND (reference sequence). The CDR3 contains 14 residues. The trim removed 9 bases at V and 7 bases at J, leaving 12 bases unmatched.

The CDR3: CASSVVADNYGYTF. The CDR3 region has the DNA TGTGCCAGCAGCGTAGTTGCGGATAACTATGGCTACACCTTC. This chain links TRBV9 with TRBJ1-2; D is unclear. Trimming took off 0 bases at V and 1 base at J, with 7 bases between the two ends. This CDR3 contains 14 residues. Germline V gene lookup returns CDR1 SGDLS and CDR2 YYNGEE.

This clone was observed once. J is TRBJ2-3 and V is TRBV30, with D possibly being TRBD2 (6 bases). Looked up from germline, CDR1 is GTSNPN and CDR2 is SVGIG (reference sequence). The CDR3 has 14 amino acids. V was cut by 7 bases and J by 2 bases, with 16 bases left in between. The CDR3 bases are TGTGCCTCGAATCCGGGACTCCTCACAGATACGCAGTATTTT. This translates into CASNPGLLTDTQYF. Supplemented by reference TRBV30 and TRBJ2-3, the full variable domain reads SQTIHQWPATLVQPVGSPLSLECTVEGTSNPNLYWYRQAAGRGLQLLFYSVGIGQISSEVPQNLSASRPQDRQFILSSKKLLLSDSGFYLCASNPGLLTDTQYFGPGTRLTVL.

The chain carries TRBV7-9 and TRBJ1-5; unclear D gene. The CDR3 sequence is 14 residues long. Germline CDR1 SEHNR, CDR2 FQNEAQ (reference sequence). Trimming removed 1 base from V and 5 bases from J, with 9 bases in between. DNA for the CDR3: TGTGCCAGCAGCTTAGGACAAATACATCAGCCCCAGCATTTT. This codes for CASSLGQIHQPQHF.

The V gene is TRBV4-1, the J gene TRBJ1-2; 8 nucleotides agree with TRBD1. Looked up from germline, CDR1 is MGHRA and CDR2 is YSYEKL. Unmatched junction bases numbered 4, after V lost 3 bases and J lost 1 base. The CDR3 is 15 residues long. The CDR3 nucleotides read TGCGCCAGCAGCCATACCGGGACAGGTAACTATGGCTACACCTTC. Encoded protein: CASSHTGTGNYGYTF.

The DNA of the CDR3 is TGTGCCAGCAGCTTAGGGGGCAGTCCCACAGATACGCAGTATTTT. Its protein product is CASSLGGSPTDTQYF. The V and J genes are TRBV13 and TRBJ2-3; D uncertain. Germline V CDR1 and CDR2: PRHDT, FYEKMQ (reference sequence). There are 15 residues in the CDR3. Trimming left V 0 bases short and J 2 bases short, with 9 bases between.

The chain combines TRBV5-5 with TRBJ2-6; D unclear. The V end was cut by 1 base, the J end by 4 bases, with 6 bases between. Germline V CDR1 and CDR2: SGHKS, YYEKEE (reference sequence). The CDR3 contains 14 residues. CDR3: CASSLYSGANVLTF. CDR3 bases: TGTGCCAGCAGCTTGTATAGCGGGGCCAACGTCCTGACTTTC.